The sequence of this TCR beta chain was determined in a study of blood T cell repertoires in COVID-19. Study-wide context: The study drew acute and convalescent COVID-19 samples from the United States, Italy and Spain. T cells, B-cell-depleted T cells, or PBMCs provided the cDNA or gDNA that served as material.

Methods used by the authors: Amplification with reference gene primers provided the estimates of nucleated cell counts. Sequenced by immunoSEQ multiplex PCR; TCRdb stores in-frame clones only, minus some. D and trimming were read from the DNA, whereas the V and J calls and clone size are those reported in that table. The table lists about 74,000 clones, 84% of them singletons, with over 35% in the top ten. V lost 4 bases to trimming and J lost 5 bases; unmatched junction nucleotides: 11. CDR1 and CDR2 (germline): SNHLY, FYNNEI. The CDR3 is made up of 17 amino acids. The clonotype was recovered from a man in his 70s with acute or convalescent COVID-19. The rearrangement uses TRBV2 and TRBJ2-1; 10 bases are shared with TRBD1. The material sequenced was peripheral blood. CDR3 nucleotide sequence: TGTGCCAGCAGTGTCCGGGAGACAGGGGGCTTTAACAATGAGCAGTTCTTC. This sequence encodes CASSVRETGGFNNEQFF.